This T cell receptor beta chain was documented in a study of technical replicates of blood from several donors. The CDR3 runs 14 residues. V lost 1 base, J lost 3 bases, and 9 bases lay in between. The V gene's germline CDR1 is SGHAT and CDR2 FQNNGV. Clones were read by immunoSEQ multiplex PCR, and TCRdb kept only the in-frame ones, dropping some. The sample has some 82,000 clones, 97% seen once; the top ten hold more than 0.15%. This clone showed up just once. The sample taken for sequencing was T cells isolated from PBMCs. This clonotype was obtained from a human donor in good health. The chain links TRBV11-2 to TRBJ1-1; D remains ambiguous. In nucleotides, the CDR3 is TGTGCCAGCAGCTTAGTATCCGGGGACACTGAAGCTTTCTTT. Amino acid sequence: CASSLVSGDTEAFF.